Below, 7 T cell receptor beta chains from the same sample are listed, as sequenced in a study of graft-versus-host responses after intestinal transplantation. Profiled with immunoSEQ multiplex PCR; TCRdb holds only in-frame clones, not every one. The table has about 110,000 clones, 93% seen once. Their target antigens are unknown. The sequencing used unstimulated CD8+ T cells sorted from spleen or lymph node cells, collected before intestinal transplant. The source of these receptors is a human donor who received an intestinal transplant.

The rearrangement joins TRBV7-8 to TRBJ2-1, with 8 bases lining up with TRBD2. This CDR3 is built from 13 residues. Germline V gives CDR1 SGHVS, CDR2 FQNEAQ. Trimming removed 1 base from V and 15 bases from J; junction bases left unmatched: 8. The CDR3 sequence: CASSLGGRSVRFF. The CDR3 DNA is TGTGCCAGCAGCTTAGGCGGGAGGTCGGTGCGGTTCTTC.

The chain carries TRBV29-1 and TRBJ2-1; 7 bases match TRBD2. CDR1 is SQVTM, CDR2 ANQGSEA, per germline. The V segment lost 1 base and the J segment 2 bases; nucleotides outside the gene matches: 8. The CDR3 loop spans 16 amino acids. The chain's CDR3 is CSVEGLAVAPYNEQFF. CDR3 in DNA: TGCAGCGTTGAAGGACTAGCAGTCGCCCCCTACAATGAGCAGTTCTTC.

The chain is built from TRBV4-2 and TRBJ2-7; 7 bases fit TRBD1. CDR1 is LGHNA, CDR2 YNFKEQ, per germline. The V and J ends lost 1 base and 4 bases, in that order; junction bases with no gene match: 10. The CDR3 spans 16 residues. The CDR3 nucleotides are TGTGCCAGCAGCCAAGGAGAAACCAGGACAGGTTACGAGCAGTACTTC. As protein: CASSQGETRTGYEQYF.

V and J are TRBV27 and TRBJ2-1, with D possibly matching TRBD2 (6 bases). CDR3 length: 14 amino acids. Between the trimmed V and J ends, which lost 3 bases and 8 bases, there was a span of 14 bases. Germline V gene sequence: CDR1 MNHEY, CDR2 SMNVEV (reference sequence). DNA for the CDR3: TGTGCCAGCAGTTTCGGGGGTGGAGGGGATGAGCAGTTCTTC. It yields the protein CASSFGGGGDEQFF.

V and J are TRBV19 and TRBJ2-2; 8 bases are shared with TRBD2. This CDR3 is built from 16 residues. Germline trimming cut 1 base from V and 0 bases from J; bases unmatched to any gene: 1. CDR1 is LNHDA, CDR2 SQIVND, per germline (reference sequence). CDR3 sequence: CASSIVAGPNTGELFF. The CDR3 coding sequence is TGTGCCAGTAGTATAGTAGCGGGACCGAACACCGGGGAGCTGTTTTTT.

This chain links TRBV6-5 with TRBJ1-5, with D tentatively TRBD1 (5 bases). Germline V gene sequence: CDR1 MNHEY, CDR2 SVGAGI. This CDR3 contains 14 residues. Trimming took 0 bases from V and 5 from J, leaving 8 bases between them. In DNA form, the CDR3 reads TGTGCCAGCAGTTACTCGTGGGGGGATCAGCCCCAGCATTTT. Its translation is CASSYSWGDQPQHF.

This chain joins TRBV7-8 and TRBJ2-1; TRBD1 matches 7 bases. Losses at the gene ends were 4 bases for V and 6 bases for J; bases not matched to a gene: 12. This CDR3 is built from 16 residues. CDR1 SGHVS and CDR2 FQNEAQ come from the germline V gene. The CDR3 coding sequence is TGTGCCAGCAGCTCACAGGGGTTCCCTGGCCCCAATGAGCAGTTCTTC. Protein: CASSSQGFPGPNEQFF.